This T cell receptor (beta chain) emerged from a study of CD8+ T cells in alopecia areata. The sequencing template was cDNA reverse transcribed from extracted RNA. Repertoires were generated with immunoSEQ multiplex PCR, while TCRdb's copy carries only in-frame clones and drops some. The table records over 85,000 clones, roughly 42% of them present only once. V was cut by 4 bases and J by 10 bases, with 17 bases left in between. This CDR3 is built from 13 residues. Germline V gene data show CDR1 as SQVTM and CDR2 as ANQGSEA. This TCR derives from a human donor with alopecia areata. Sequencing was done on a sample of CD4+ T cells sorted from blood. The chain is built from TRBV29-1 and TRBJ2-1; D gene unclear. CDR3 bases: TGCAGCGTTGCAAAGTATCTTGGGCCAGAGCAGTTCTTC. Encoded protein: CSVAKYLGPEQFF.